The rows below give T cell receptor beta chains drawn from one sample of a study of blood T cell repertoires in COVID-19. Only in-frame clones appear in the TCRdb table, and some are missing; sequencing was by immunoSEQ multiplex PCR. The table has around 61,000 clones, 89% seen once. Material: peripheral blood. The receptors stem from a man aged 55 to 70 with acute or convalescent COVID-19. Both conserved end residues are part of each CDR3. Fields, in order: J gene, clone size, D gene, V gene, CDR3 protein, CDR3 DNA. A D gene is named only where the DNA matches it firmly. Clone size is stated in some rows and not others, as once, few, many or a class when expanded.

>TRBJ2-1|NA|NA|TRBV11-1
CASSRGITYNEQFF
TGTGCCAGCAGCCGGGGGATCACCTACAATGAGCAGTTCTTC
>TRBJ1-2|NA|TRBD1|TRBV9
CASSAGQGAYGYTF
TGTGCCAGCAGCGCGGGACAGGGGGCCTATGGCTACACCTTC
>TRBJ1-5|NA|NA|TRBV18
CASSPGGLERQPQHF
TGTGCCAGCTCACCCGGGGGGCTGGAGCGTCAGCCCCAGCATTTT
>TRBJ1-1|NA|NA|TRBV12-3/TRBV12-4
CASSLHTGTEAFF
TGTGCCAGCAGTTTACACACAGGGACTGAAGCTTTCTTT
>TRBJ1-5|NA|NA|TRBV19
CASSRLEGTSNQPQHF
TGTGCCAGTAGTAGGTTGGAGGGTACTAGCAATCAGCCCCAGCATTTT
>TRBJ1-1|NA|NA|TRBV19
CASSIDRNTEAFF
TGTGCCAGTAGTATTGACAGGAACACTGAAGCTTTCTTT
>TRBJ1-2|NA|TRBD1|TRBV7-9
CASSLGTGLNYGYTF
TGTGCCAGCAGCTTAGGGACAGGGCTAAACTATGGCTACACCTTC
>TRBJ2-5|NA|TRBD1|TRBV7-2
CASSLAIGGGETQYF
TGTGCCAGCAGCTTAGCGATAGGGGGCGGAGAGACCCAGTACTTC
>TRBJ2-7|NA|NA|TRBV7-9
CASSLSSLDSYEQYF
TGTGCCAGCAGCTTAAGCTCACTGGACAGCTACGAGCAGTACTTC
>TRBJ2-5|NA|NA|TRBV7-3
CASSLDGAAGETQYF
TGTGCCAGCAGCTTAGACGGAGCGGCCGGAGAGACCCAGTACTTC
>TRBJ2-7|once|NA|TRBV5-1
CASSLTGLSSYEQYF
TGCGCCAGCAGCTTGACAGGGCTCAGCTCCTACGAGCAGTACTTC
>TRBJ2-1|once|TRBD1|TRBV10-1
CASSEFYSRDRDPNEQFF
TGCGCCAGCAGTGAGTTCTATTCGCGAGACAGGGACCCCAATGAGCAGTTCTTC
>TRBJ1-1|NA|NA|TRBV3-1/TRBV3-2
CASSLQTGPREAFF
TGTGCCAGCAGCCTCCAAACCGGCCCGCGGGAAGCTTTCTTT
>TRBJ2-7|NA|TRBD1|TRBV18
CASSPSSGQGKQYF
TGTGCCAGCTCACCCTCTTCGGGACAGGGAAAGCAGTACTTC
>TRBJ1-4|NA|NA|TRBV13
CASSLGPRKLFF
TGTGCCAGCAGCTTGGGCCCCAGGAAACTGTTTTTT
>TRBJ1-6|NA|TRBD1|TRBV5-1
CASSYPPGQERRSYNSPLHF
TGCGCCAGCAGCTACCCCCCGGGACAGGAAAGGAGGTCCTATAATTCACCCCTCCACTTT
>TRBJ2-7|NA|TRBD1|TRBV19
CASSRTGTATYEQYF
TGCGCCAGTAGTCGCACCGGGACAGCCACCTACGAGCAGTACTTC
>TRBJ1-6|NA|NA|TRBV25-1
CASSAAGDSPLHF
TGTGCCAGCAGTGCGGCAGGGGATTCACCCCTCCACTTT
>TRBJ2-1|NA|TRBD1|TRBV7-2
CASSRNSPGQGSFF
TGTGCCAGCAGCAGAAATTCACCGGGACAGGGCTCGTTCTTC
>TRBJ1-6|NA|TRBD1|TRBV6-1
CASSEAGGQVFSYNSPLHF
TGTGCCAGCAGTGAAGCGGGGGGACAGGTTTTCTCCTATAATTCACCCCTCCACTTT
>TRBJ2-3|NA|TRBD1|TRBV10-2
CASSEGQGAFDTQYF
TGCGCCAGCAGCGAAGGACAGGGGGCATTTGATACGCAGTATTTT
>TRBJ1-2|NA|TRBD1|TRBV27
CASSRQGRYGYTF
TGTGCCAGCAGTCGACAGGGGCGTTATGGCTACACCTTC
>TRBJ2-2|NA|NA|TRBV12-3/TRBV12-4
CASSYRGPGELFF
TGTGCCAGCAGTTATAGAGGTCCCGGGGAGCTGTTTTTT
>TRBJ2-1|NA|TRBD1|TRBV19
CASSIRGQGAILTYNEQFF
TGTGCCAGTAGTATACGGGGACAGGGGGCAATACTCACCTACAATGAGCAGTTCTTC
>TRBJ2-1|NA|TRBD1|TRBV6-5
CASLQGYEQFF
TGTGCCAGCCTACAGGGGTATGAGCAGTTCTTC
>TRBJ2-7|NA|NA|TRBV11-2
CASSLRGGVGPVSYEQYF
TGTGCCAGCAGCCTGAGGGGGGGTGTAGGCCCGGTCTCCTACGAGCAGTACTTC
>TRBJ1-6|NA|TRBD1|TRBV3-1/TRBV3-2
CASSQGTGYNSPLHF
TGTGCCAGCAGCCAGGGGACAGGGTACAATTCACCCCTCCACTTT
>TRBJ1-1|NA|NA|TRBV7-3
CASSTGANTEAFF
TGTGCCAGCAGCACAGGAGCGAACACTGAAGCTTTCTTT
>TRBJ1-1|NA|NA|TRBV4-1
CASSPWQGVDTEAFF
TGCGCCAGCAGCCCGTGGCAGGGTGTGGACACTGAAGCTTTCTTT
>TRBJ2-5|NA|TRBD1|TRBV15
CATSRDRGRQETQYF
TGTGCCACCAGCAGAGACAGGGGGCGGCAAGAGACCCAGTACTTC
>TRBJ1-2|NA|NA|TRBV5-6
CASSRIGVYGYTF
TGTGCCAGCAGCCGCATAGGGGTCTATGGCTACACCTTC
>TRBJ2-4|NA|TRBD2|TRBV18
CASSAIGLAGGGGLLAKNIQYF
TGTGCCAGCTCAGCAATCGGACTAGCGGGGGGCGGAGGATTGCTAGCCAAAAACATTCAGTACTTC
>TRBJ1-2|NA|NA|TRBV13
CASSSWTTNYGYTF
TGTGCCAGCAGCTCCTGGACAACTAACTATGGCTACACCTTC
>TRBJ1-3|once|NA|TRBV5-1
CASSLAPLGPKSSGNTIYF
TGCGCCAGCAGCTTGGCGCCCCTTGGGCCCAAAAGCTCTGGAAACACCATATATTTT
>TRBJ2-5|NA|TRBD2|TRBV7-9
CASSFLTSGGLQETQYF
TGTGCCAGCAGCTTCCTGACTAGCGGGGGACTACAAGAGACCCAGTACTTC
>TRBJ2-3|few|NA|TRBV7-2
CASSLSPDTQYF
TGTGCCAGCAGCTTATCTCCAGATACGCAGTATTTT
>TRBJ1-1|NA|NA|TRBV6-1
CASSSREAEAFF
TGTGCCAGCAGCTCGAGGGAGGCTGAAGCTTTCTTT
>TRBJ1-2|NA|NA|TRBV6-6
CASSYSGVTNYGYTF
TGTGCCAGCAGTTACTCCGGGGTTACTAACTATGGCTACACCTTC
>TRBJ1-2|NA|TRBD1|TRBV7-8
CASSSSGTGNYGYTF
TGTGCCAGCAGCTCCTCCGGGACAGGGAACTATGGCTACACCTTC
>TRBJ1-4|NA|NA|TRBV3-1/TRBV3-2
CASSQGGRINEKLFF
TGTGCCAGCAGCCAAGGTGGCAGGATTAATGAAAAACTGTTTTTT
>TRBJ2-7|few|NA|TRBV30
CAWSHRQVPKQYF
TGTGCCTGGAGCCACCGACAGGTACCAAAGCAGTACTTC
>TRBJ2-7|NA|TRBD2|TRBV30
CAWSPAGIYEQYF
TGTGCCTGGAGTCCAGCGGGGATATACGAGCAGTACTTC
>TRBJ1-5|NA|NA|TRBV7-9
CASSSGLSNQPQHF
TGTGCCAGCAGCTCCGGACTAAGCAATCAGCCCCAGCATTTT
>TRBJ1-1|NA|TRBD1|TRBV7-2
CASSFTGGETEAFF
TGTGCCAGCAGCTTCACAGGGGGAGAGACTGAAGCTTTCTTT
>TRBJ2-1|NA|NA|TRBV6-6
CASSPQASSYNEQFF
TGTGCCAGCAGCCCTCAGGCAAGCTCCTACAATGAGCAGTTCTTC
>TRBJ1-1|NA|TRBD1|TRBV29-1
CSVGAGGKTEAFF
TGCAGCGTTGGGGCAGGGGGCAAGACTGAAGCTTTCTTT
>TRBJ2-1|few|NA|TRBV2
CASAGAPSSYNEQFF
TGTGCCAGCGCGGGGGCCCCGAGCTCCTACAATGAGCAGTTCTTC
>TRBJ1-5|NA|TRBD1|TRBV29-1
CSVEGFDRGHEQPQHF
TGCAGCGTTGAAGGGTTCGACAGGGGGCACGAACAGCCCCAGCATTTT
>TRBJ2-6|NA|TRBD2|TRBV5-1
CASSLSGGPGANVLTF
TGCGCCAGCAGCTTGTCGGGGGGTCCAGGGGCCAACGTCCTGACTTTC
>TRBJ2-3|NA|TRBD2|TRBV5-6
CASTLRLAGGSDTQYF
TGTGCCAGCACCCTGAGGCTAGCGGGGGGTTCAGATACGCAGTATTTT
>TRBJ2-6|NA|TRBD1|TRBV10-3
CAISPTGGFGANVLTF
TGTGCCATTTCCCCGACAGGGGGCTTTGGGGCCAACGTCCTGACTTTC
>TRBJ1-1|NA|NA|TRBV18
CASSLDRNTEAFF
TGTGCCAGCTCCCTCGACAGGAACACTGAAGCTTTCTTT
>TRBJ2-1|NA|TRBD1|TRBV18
CASSPIISGTDDEQFF
TGTGCCAGCTCACCCATAATATCCGGGACAGACGATGAGCAGTTCTTC
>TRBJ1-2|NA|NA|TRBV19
CASSSNPRLESGYTF
TGTGCCTCCAGTAGTAATCCCCGATTGGAGTCTGGCTACACCTTC